This T cell receptor (beta chain) was identified during a study of cytomegalovirus exposure and HLA in healthy donors. General observations from the study: A classifier reportedly called cytomegalovirus status with high sensitivity and specificity. Analyzed later, association rates of TCRs varied across HLA loci, with DRB1 most and HLA-C fewest.

Germline lookup yields CDR1 KGHSH and CDR2 LQKENI. V was pared by 8 bases and J by 4 bases, with 6 bases of the junction left unmatched. This CDR3 has 14 residues. To note about this clone: Antigen specificity is unknown.

Primers for the PCR totalled 60 Vbeta and 13 Jbeta. Assay: immunoSEQ multiplex PCR; the TCRdb copy retains only in-frame clones and omits some. The data contain some 220,000 clones, around four fifths of them singletons. The clonotype originates from a woman in her thirties or forties in good health and CMV-seronegative. The chain has TRBV18 and TRBJ2-2; 8 nucleotides match TRBD1. Source material: PBMCs. In DNA, the CDR3 is TGTGCCAGCCAAAACGGGACAGGCACCGGGGAGCTGTTTTTT. Translated: CASQNGTGTGELFF.